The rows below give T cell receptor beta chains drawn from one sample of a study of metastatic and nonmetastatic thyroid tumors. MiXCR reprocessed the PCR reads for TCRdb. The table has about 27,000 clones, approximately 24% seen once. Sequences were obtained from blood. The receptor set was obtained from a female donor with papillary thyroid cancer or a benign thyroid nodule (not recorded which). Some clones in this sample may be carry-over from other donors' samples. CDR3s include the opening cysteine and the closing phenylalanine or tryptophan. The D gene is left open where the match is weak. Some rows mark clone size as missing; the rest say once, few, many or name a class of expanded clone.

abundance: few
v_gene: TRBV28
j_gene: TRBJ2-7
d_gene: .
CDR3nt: TGTGCCAGCCTCAACACAGGGAGGGGCTACGAGCAGTACTTC
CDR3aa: CASLNTGRGYEQYF

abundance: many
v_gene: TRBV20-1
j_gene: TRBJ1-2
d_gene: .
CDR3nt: TGCAGTGCTAGAGATAGTACAGTTGGAGCTAACTATGGTTACACCTTC
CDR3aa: CSARDSTVGANYGYTF

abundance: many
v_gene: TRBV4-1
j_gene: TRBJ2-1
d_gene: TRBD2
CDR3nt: TGCGCCAGCAGCCAAGATCAAAGGTCTAGCGGGAGTGTTGAGCAGTTCTTC
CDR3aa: CASSQDQRSSGSVEQFF

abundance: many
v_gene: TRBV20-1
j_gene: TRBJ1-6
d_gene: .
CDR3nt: TGCAGTGCTAGGGGCAGGGGAAATTCACCCCTCCACTTT
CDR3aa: CSARGRGNSPLHF

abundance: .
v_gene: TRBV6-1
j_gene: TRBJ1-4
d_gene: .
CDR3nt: TGTGCCACGTTTGGATACGGTAATGAAAAACTGTTTTTT
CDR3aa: CATFGYGNEKLFF

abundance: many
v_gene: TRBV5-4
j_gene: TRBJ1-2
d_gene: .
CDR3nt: TGTGCCAGCACCCCTACTCAGGGACGGGGCTACACCTTC
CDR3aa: CASTPTQGRGYTF

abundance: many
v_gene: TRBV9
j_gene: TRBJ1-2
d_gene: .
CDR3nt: TGTGCCAGCAGCGTAGTAGGGGGAAGGAACTATGGCTACACCTTC
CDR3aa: CASSVVGGRNYGYTF

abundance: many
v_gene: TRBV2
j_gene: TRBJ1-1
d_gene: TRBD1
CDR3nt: TGTGCCAGCAGCGGACAGGGGGCCAACACTGAAGCTTTCTTT
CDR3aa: CASSGQGANTEAFF

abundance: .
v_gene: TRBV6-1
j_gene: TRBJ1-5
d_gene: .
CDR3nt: TGTGCTAGCAGTGAAGCTGAGGTAGGGTTGGGTCAGCCCCAGCATTTT
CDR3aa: CASSEAEVGLGQPQHF

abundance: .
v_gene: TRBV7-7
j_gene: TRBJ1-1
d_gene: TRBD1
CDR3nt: TGTGCCAGCAGCTCCGGGACAGGGACTGAAGCTTTCTTT
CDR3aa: CASSSGTGTEAFF

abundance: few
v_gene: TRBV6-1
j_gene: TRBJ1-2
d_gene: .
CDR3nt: TGTGCCTGCAGTGATCGTGGCAGGGTGCAAGCTAACTATGGCTACACCTTC
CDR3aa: CACSDRGRVQANYGYTF

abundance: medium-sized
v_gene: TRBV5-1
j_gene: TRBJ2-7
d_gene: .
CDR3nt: TGCGCCAGCAGCATAAAACCCTCGGCTGCAGGGACTTACCCCAACGAGCAGTACTTC
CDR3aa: CASSIKPSAAGTYPNEQYF

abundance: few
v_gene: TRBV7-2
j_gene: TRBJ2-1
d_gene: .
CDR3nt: TGTGCCAGCAGCTCCGGAACGGGCCTCTTCTTC
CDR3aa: CASSSGTGLFF

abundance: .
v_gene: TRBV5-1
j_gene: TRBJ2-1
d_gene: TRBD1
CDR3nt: TGCGCCAGCAGCTTGGAACAGGGGCCGAAGTACAATGAGCAGTTCTTC
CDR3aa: CASSLEQGPKYNEQFF

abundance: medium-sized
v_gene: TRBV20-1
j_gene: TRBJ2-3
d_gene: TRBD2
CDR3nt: TGCAGTGCTAGAGCCGATAGCGGGATGGGGACAGATACGCAGTATTTT
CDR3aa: CSARADSGMGTDTQYF

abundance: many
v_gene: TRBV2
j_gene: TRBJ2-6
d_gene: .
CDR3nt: TGTGCCAGCAGTGAAGACTCTGGGGCCAACGTCCTGACTTTC
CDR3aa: CASSEDSGANVLTF

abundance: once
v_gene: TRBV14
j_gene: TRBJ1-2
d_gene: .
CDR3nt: TGTGCCAGCAGCCAAGGACCGGGCCGCTCCTATGGCTACACCTTC
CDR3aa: CASSQGPGRSYGYTF

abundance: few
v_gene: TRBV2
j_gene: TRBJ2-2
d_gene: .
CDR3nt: TGTGCCAGCAGTCCACTGTGTGCTACCGGGGAGCTGTTTTTT
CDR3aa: CASSPLCATGELFF

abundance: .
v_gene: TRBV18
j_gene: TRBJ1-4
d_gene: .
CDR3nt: TGTGCCAGCTCACCTGCAGGAGCAGAAAAACTGTTTTTT
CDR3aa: CASSPAGAEKLFF

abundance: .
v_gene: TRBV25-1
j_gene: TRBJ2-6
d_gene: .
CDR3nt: TGTGCCAGCAGCACGGGTTACAAATTGACAGTACTCCATGGGGCCAACGTCCTGACTTTC
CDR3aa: CASSTGYKLTVLHGANVLTF

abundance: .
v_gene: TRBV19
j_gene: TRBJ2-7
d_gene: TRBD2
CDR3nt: TGTGCCAGTGGCCGAACTAGCGGTAGTGGGAACCCCTACGAGCAGTACTTC
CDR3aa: CASGRTSGSGNPYEQYF

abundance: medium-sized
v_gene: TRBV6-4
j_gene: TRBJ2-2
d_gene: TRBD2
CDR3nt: TGTGCCAGCAGTGAAGGAGCGGGAGAGACCGGGGAGCTGTTTTTT
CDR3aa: CASSEGAGETGELFF

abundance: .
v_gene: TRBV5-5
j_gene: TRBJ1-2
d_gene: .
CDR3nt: TGTGCCAGCAGCCCCTCTCCCGGGCAGGCATCCTATGGCTACACCTTC
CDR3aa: CASSPSPGQASYGYTF

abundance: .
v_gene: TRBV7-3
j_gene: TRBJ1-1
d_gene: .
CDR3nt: TGTGTCAGCAGCACGCGCGGGGTGATAGAAGCTTTCTTT
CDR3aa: CVSSTRGVIEAFF

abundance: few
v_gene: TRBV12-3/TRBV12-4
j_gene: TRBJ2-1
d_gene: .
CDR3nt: TGTGCCAGCAGTTCCGGGACGGGTCGGGAGCAGTTCTTC
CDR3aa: CASSSGTGREQFF

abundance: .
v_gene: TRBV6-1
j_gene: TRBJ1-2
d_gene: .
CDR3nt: TGTGCCAGCAGTGAAGGGACAGCTCGGGGCTATGGCTACACCTTC
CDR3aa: CASSEGTARGYGYTF

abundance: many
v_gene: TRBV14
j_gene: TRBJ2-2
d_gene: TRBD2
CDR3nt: TGTGCCAGCAGCCAAGGGACTAGCGGGAGCAGCACCGGGGAGCTGTTTTTT
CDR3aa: CASSQGTSGSSTGELFF

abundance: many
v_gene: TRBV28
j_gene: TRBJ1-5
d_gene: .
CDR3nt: TGTGCCAGCACCTATCAGGGGAGCAATCAGCCCCAGCATTTT
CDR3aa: CASTYQGSNQPQHF

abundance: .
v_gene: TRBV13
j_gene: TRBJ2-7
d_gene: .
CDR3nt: TGTGCCAGCAGTGTAACCAGCGAGCAGTACTTC
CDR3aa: CASSVTSEQYF

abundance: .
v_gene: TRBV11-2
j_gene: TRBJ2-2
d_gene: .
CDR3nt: TGTGCCAGCAGCCCCCCCAGGGTCCCAAAGATGGTGTTTTTT
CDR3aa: CASSPPRVPKMVFF

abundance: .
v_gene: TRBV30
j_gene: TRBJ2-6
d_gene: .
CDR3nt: TGTGCCTGGAGTCCCACTGGGGCCAACGTCCTGACTTTC
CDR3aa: CAWSPTGANVLTF

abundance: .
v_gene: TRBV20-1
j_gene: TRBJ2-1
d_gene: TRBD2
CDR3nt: TGCAGTGCTAAGGGACTAGCGGGATTAAGCTCCTACAATGAGCAGTTCTTC
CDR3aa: CSAKGLAGLSSYNEQFF

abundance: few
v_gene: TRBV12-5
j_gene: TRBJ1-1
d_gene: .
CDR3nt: TGTGCTAGTGGTTTGGTCCCCGGGGGAACTGAAGCTTTCTTT
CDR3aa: CASGLVPGGTEAFF

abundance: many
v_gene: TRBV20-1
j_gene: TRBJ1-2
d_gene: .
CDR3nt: TGCAGTGCTAGGTCGGTCGGGACACCACTGGGGGATGGCTACACCTTC
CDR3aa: CSARSVGTPLGDGYTF

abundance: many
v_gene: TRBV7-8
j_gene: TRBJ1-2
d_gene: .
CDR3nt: TGTGCCAGCAGCCACGGACAGAACTATGGCTACACCTTC
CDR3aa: CASSHGQNYGYTF

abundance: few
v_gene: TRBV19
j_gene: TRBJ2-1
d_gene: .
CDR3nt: TGTGCCAGTTCCCGACAGTGTGAGTCCTACAATGAGCAGTTCTTC
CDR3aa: CASSRQCESYNEQFF

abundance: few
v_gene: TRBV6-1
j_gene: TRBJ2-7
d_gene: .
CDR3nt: TGTGCCAGCGGAAGAGGGAGTGCCTACGAGCAGTACTTC
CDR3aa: CASGRGSAYEQYF

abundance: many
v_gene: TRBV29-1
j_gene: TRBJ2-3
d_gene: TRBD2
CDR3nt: TGCAGCGTTGAAGGGGGGACTAGCGGCACAGATACGCAGTATTTT
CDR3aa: CSVEGGTSGTDTQYF

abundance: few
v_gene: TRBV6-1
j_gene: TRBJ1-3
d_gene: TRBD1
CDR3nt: TGTGCCAGCAGTGCTACAGGGGTCTGGGGAAACACCATATATTTT
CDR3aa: CASSATGVWGNTIYF

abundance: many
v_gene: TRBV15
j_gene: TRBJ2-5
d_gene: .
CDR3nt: TGTGCCACCAGCAGAGGTGCCCGGTCGGAGACCCAGTACTTC
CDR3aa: CATSRGARSETQYF

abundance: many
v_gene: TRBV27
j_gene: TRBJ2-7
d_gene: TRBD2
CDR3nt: TGTGCCAGCTCCTTCAGCGGGAGCGACGAGCAGTACTTC
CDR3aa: CASSFSGSDEQYF

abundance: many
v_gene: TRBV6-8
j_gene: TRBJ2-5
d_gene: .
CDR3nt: TGTGCCAGCAGACCGACAGGTCTAAAGACCCAGTACTTC
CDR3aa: CASRPTGLKTQYF

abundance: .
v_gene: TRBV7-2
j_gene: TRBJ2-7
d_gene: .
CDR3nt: TGTGCCAGCAGCTTAGACAGCGCCTACGAGCAGTACTTC
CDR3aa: CASSLDSAYEQYF

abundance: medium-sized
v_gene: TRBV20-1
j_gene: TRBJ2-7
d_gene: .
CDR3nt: TGCAGTGCCCCCAACGTTGCCTACGAGCAGTACTTC
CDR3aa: CSAPNVAYEQYF